The present T cell receptor beta chain was sequenced within a study of blood T cell repertoires in COVID-19. Study-level background: From T cells, B-cell-depleted T cells, or PBMCs came the material, which was cDNA or gDNA.

Study processing details: Amplifying reference gene primers gave estimates of nucleated cell counts. Assay: immunoSEQ multiplex PCR; the TCRdb copy retains only in-frame clones and omits some. The V and J calls and clone size were taken over from that table, and D and trimming were inferred from the DNA. The sample has under 150,000 clones; more than 80% are singletons. As for this clone: Other DNA sequences in the same sample also yield this CDR3.

Germline V CDR1 and CDR2: SGHNT, YYREEE (reference sequence). The CDR3 has 16 amino acids. The V segment lost 2 bases and the J segment 2 bases; nucleotides outside the gene matches: 5. The TCR sequence derives from a woman in her thirties or forties with acute or convalescent COVID-19. Source material: peripheral blood. This chain connects TRBV5-4 to TRBJ1-5; 9 nucleotides agree with TRBD1. The CDR3, as DNA: TGTGCCAGCAGCTTTACAGGGGGCGCGGGCAATCAGCCCCAGCATTTT. It encodes CASSFTGGAGNQPQHF.